This entry features one T cell receptor (beta chain) sequence. Its antigen is unknown. V lost 0 bases to trimming and J lost 2 bases; unmatched junction nucleotides: 8. The CDR3 has 18 residues. CDR1 SGHNT and CDR2 YYREEE come from the germline V gene (reference sequence). These data come from a study of cytotoxic CD8 clonotypes in ibrutinib-treated CLL. For the study at large: Among the samples, the mean was approximately 260,000 productive templates and roughly 100,000 productive rearrangements.

The intended depth for sequencing was 1 in 200,000 to 1 in 1 million T cells. Assay: immunoSEQ multiplex PCR; the TCRdb copy retains only in-frame clones and omits some. The sample consists of some 70,000 clones, approximately 90% of them appearing once. Study-wide results and limits: Clonality went up at the time of ibrutinib response, stayed stable in sustained remission, and later dropped back toward its baseline level at progression.

From cryopreserved PBMCs came 1.5 to 2.5 micrograms of genomic DNA used for TCR beta libraries. The rearrangement links TRBV5-4 to TRBJ2-3; 11 bases are a match to TRBD2. The receptor was isolated from a human donor with chronic lymphocytic leukemia. Sequenced here: PBMCs, sampled after 12 months of ibrutinib treatment. DNA for the CDR3: TGTGCCAGCAGCTTGGGCCTAGCGGGAGGACTTCACACAGATACGCAGTATTTT. Its protein product is CASSLGLAGGLHTDTQYF.